This T cell receptor beta chain was identified in a study of ipilimumab plus nivolumab after autologous stem cell transplantation (dated by TCRdb to about 2021). About the investigation overall: A median of roughly five ipilimumab doses and roughly eight nivolumab doses was received by trial patients. Primary refractory and relapsed disease were included in the DLBCL cohort, with 18-month progression-free survival of around 86% and 29%, respectively. Patients with high-risk diffuse large B cell lymphoma, mature T cell lymphoma, or multiple myeloma undergoing autologous transplant were enrolled in the trial. The intent-to-treat population of the trial consisted of about 34 patients. Study-level results and caveats: The authors stated that profiles of the T cell receptor repertoire, regulatory T cell phenotype and gut microbiota provided a biologic rationale for studying this approach further. Combined checkpoint inhibition as post-transplant consolidation was concluded by the authors to appear tolerable.

Checkpoint therapy was initiated 14 to 28 days after autologous transplant, and ipilimumab was administered at 1 mg/kg intravenously on day 1 of selected weeks. Nivolumab was administered at 3 mg/kg intravenously on day 1 of weeks 1, 4, 7, 10, and every two weeks through week 26. This Phase Ib clinical trial tested ipilimumab plus nivolumab, a combined checkpoint inhibition, as consolidation after autologous stem cell transplantation. Concerning this clone itself: No cognate antigen has been identified for it. No much larger clonotype is one base removed from it; base qualities were not supplied.

The method was the immunoSEQ multiplex PCR assay. Not all clones reach the TCRdb copy of this immuneACCESS table, which keeps in-frame sequences only. Checked studies attribute under half of the gap to unresolved V genes and leave the rest unexplained. Counted in this sample were 77,000 or so clones; nearly 85% of them appeared once. The ten top clones hold roughly 2.2% of the sample. The CDR3, cysteine through phenylalanine, is 16 amino acids long. Of the read, only the CDR3 DNA is kept; its 48 bases are in frame from base 1. Trimming accounts for 0 bases at V and 1 base at J, while the number of junction bases matched to no gene is 3. Via the germline V gene, CDR1 is LGHNA and CDR2 YSLEER.

The clonotype originates from a male donor with diffuse large B-cell lymphoma. This material consisted of PBMCs, taken in a trial of ipilimumab plus nivolumab as post-transplant consolidation. Recombination connected TRBV4-3 to TRBJ2-5; 9 nucleotides in the junction match TRBD2. The DNA sequence is TGCGCCAGCAGCCAAGACGGAGCGGGGGGCCAAGAGACCCAGTACTTC. Translation gives CASSQDGAGGQETQYF.